Below are 19 T cell receptor beta chains sequenced from a single sample in a study of control samples from healthy donors and cancer patients. Profiling relied on immunoSEQ multiplex PCR, and the TCRdb table lists in-frame clones only, not all of them. The sample yields over 200,000 clones, approximately 80% seen once. Material for sequencing was PBMCs. These TCRs come from a woman aged 60 to 75 with lung cancer.

The V gene is TRBV27, the J gene TRBJ2-5; the D gene is possibly TRBD1 (6 bases). CDR1 and CDR2 from the germline V gene are MNHEY and SMNVEV (reference sequence). CDR3 size: 15 residues. V was cut by 5 bases and J by 2 bases, with 15 bases left in between. The DNA of the CDR3 is TGTGCCAGCAGTCTTAGGACAGACCAGCAAGAGACCCAGTACTTC. The encoded protein is CASSLRTDQQETQYF.

The V and J genes are TRBV2 and TRBJ2-3, with D perhaps given as TRBD1 or TRBD2 (6 bases each). The CDR3 length is 13 residues. V was shortened by 5 bases and J by 6 bases, with 12 bases between the two germline ends. Germline V CDR1 and CDR2: SNHLY, FYNNEI. The CDR3 spells CASSWRGADTQYF. CDR3 coding DNA: TGTGCCAGCAGTTGGAGGGGGGCTGATACGCAGTATTTT.

This chain uses TRBV6-5 with TRBJ2-2, with D hard to call. V was clipped by 2 bases and J by 6 bases, with 10 bases between them. The CDR3 spans 14 residues. Germline loops: CDR1 MNHEY, CDR2 SVGAGI. In DNA, the CDR3 is TGTGCCAGCAGTTACCTCGTAGGGTCCGGGGAGCTGTTTTTT. It codes for CASSYLVGSGELFF.

This chain uses TRBV7-2 with TRBJ2-1; either TRBD1 or TRBD2 may fit D (5 bases each). The germline V gene encodes CDR1 SGHTA and CDR2 FQGNSA. V was pared by 5 bases and J by 4 bases, with 9 bases between. The CDR3 runs to 13 residues. DNA for the CDR3: TGTGCCAGCAGCGGGGGACGTTACAATGAGCAGTTCTTC. The encoded protein is CASSGGRYNEQFF.

This clone was seen a single time. The V gene is TRBV9, the J gene TRBJ1-5; D gene ambiguous. This CDR3 region has 13 residues. Germline V gene lookup returns CDR1 SGDLS and CDR2 YYNGEE. Trimming shortened V by 4 bases and J by 1 base, and 6 bases separated the two germline ends. The CDR3 DNA reads as TGTGCCAGCAGCCTCGACAGCAATCAGCCCCAGCATTTT. This encodes CASSLDSNQPQHF.

The chain uses TRBV9 and TRBJ1-2; possible D gene TRBD1, 6 bases. This CDR3 region has 14 residues. Trimming removed 5 bases at V and 4 bases at J, with 15 bases between. The germline V gene has CDR1 SGDLS and CDR2 YYNGEE. This CDR3 reads CASRDTGTGYGYTF. The DNA of the CDR3 is TGTGCCAGCAGAGATACAGGGACGGGCTATGGCTACACCTTC.

V is TRBV18 and J is TRBJ2-1; 11 positions agree with TRBD2. Trimming took 6 bases from V and 0 from J; bases not matched to a gene: 10. From germline, CDR1 is KGHSH and CDR2 LQKENI. CDR3 size: 18 residues. CDR3 region: CASSPGLAGLYSYNEQFF. CDR3 DNA: TGTGCCAGCTCCCCCGGACTAGCGGGCCTGTACTCCTACAATGAGCAGTTCTTC.

The V gene is TRBV11-2, the J gene TRBJ2-7; the D gene could be TRBD1 or TRBD2 (5 bases each). This CDR3 is 15 amino acids long. Trimming pared 1 base from V and 4 bases from J, leaving 14 bases between. Per germline, CDR1 SGHAT and CDR2 FQNNGV. In nucleotides, the CDR3 is TGTGCCAGCAGCTTAGGGCAGGGAGATTTTTACGAGCAGTACTTC. Translating it yields CASSLGQGDFYEQYF.

The V and J genes are TRBV5-1 and TRBJ1-3, with D unclear. The ends were cut back, 0 bases at V and 0 bases at J, with 4 bases in the middle. The V gene's germline CDR1 is SGHRS and CDR2 YFSETQ. The length of the CDR3 is 14 residues. CDR3 sequence: CASSLDLSGNTIYF. The CDR3 DNA sequence: TGCGCCAGCAGCTTGGATCTCTCTGGAAACACCATATATTTT.

The chain uses TRBV3-1 (or the pseudogene TRBV3-2) and TRBJ2-1; D gene uncertain. The CDR3 runs to 13 residues. V was trimmed by 4 bases and J by 9 bases, leaving 13 bases between them. Germline-derived CDR1 and CDR2 are LGHDT and YNNKEL (reference sequence). CDR3 residues: CASSPAARSEQFF. The CDR3 nucleotides read TGTGCCAGCAGCCCAGCCGCTAGGAGTGAGCAGTTCTTC.

This clone came up a few times. The chain has TRBV3-1 (or the pseudogene TRBV3-2) and TRBJ1-3; D may be TRBD1 (5 bases). The CDR3 totals 18 residues. The ends were cut back, 4 bases at V and 0 bases at J, with 19 bases in the middle. The germline V gene has CDR1 LGHDT and CDR2 YNNKEL (reference sequence). The CDR3 region has the DNA TGTGCCAGCAGCCCCATTAATTGGGGGGGAAGCTCTGGAAACACCATATATTTT. Translated, it gives CASSPINWGGSSGNTIYF.

V and J are TRBV24-1 and TRBJ2-2, with 9 bases lining up with TRBD2. J was trimmed by 7 bases and V by 1 base; bases with no gene match: 6. Germline values: CDR1 KGHDR, CDR2 SFDVKD. CDR3 length: 16 amino acids. This chain's CDR3 is CATSDFSGRVGGELFF. In DNA form, the CDR3 reads TGTGCCACCAGTGATTTTAGCGGGAGAGTCGGCGGGGAGCTGTTTTTT.

The rearrangement links TRBV10-3 to TRBJ2-1; 11 nucleotides align to TRBD2. The germline V gene has CDR1 ENHRY and CDR2 SYGVKD. J gave up 6 bases and V 6 bases, and 7 bases lay outside the gene matches. The CDR3 length is 15 residues. The CDR3 bases are TGTGCCATCAGAAGGGGGGGACTAGCGGCCAATGAGCAGTTCTTC. The encoded protein is CAIRRGGLAANEQFF.

The CDR3 DNA reads as TGTGCCAGCAGCTTGATGGGGGACTACGAGCAGTACTTC. Translating gives CASSLMGDYEQYF. The chain joins TRBV5-4 to TRBJ2-7; D is perhaps TRBD1 or TRBD2 (5 bases each). The CDR3 contains 13 residues. Germline CDR1 and CDR2: SGHNT and YYREEE (reference sequence). V was cut by 1 base and J by 3 bases, with 8 bases left in between.

The chain combines TRBV24-1 with TRBJ2-7, with D maybe TRBD1 (6 bases). Germline V gene data show CDR1 as KGHDR and CDR2 as SFDVKD. Deletions cut 5 bases from V and 0 bases from J, with 13 bases between. The CDR3 length is 15 residues. The CDR3 spells CATSAAGQSSYEQYF. The CDR3 coding sequence is TGTGCCACCAGTGCCGCCGGACAGAGCTCCTACGAGCAGTACTTC.

This clone has a single count. The junction departs from the called germline gene at one end, perhaps through a read error. This CDR3 reads CASSFQGTTDTQYF. The DNA for the CDR3 is TGTGCTAGCAGCTTCCAGGGTACCACAGATACGCAGTATTTT. The J gene is TRBJ2-3, the V gene TRBV7-7; D may be TRBD1 (5 bases). CDR1 is SSHAT, CDR2 FNYEAQ, per germline (reference sequence). The CDR3 is made up of 14 amino acids.

The table lists this clone with a few counts. This chain links TRBV5-4 with TRBJ1-1; tentatively, D is TRBD1 (5 bases). V lost 4 bases and J lost 3, with 13 bases in between. Germline-derived CDR1 and CDR2 are SGHNT and YYREEE (reference sequence). The CDR3 is 14 amino acids. The CDR3 DNA sequence: TGTGCCAGCAGCGCCGACAGCAAGCACACTGAAGCTTTCTTT. This translates into CASSADSKHTEAFF. The variable domain in full, with the rest retrieved from reference TRBV5-4 and TRBJ1-1, is ETGVTQSPTHLIKTRGQQVTLRCSSQSGHNTVSWYQQALGQGPQFIFQYYREEENGRGNFPPRFSGLQFPNYSSELNVNALELDDSALYLCASSADSKHTEAFFGQGTRLTVV.

The chain couples TRBV19 to TRBJ1-4, with no clear D. Germline lookup yields CDR1 LNHDA and CDR2 SQIVND (reference sequence). Between the trimmed V and J ends, which lost 3 bases and 8 bases, there was a span of 13 bases. The CDR3 is 14 residues long. The CDR3 DNA is TGTGCCAGTAGTATCGGGTCAGTTCGGGAAAAACTGTTTTTT. Its translation: CASSIGSVREKLFF.

V usage is TRBV27 and J usage is TRBJ1-1; 10 bases are a match to TRBD1. This CDR3 has 16 amino acids. The J segment lost 0 bases and the V segment lost 6 bases, leaving 7 bases of the junction unmatched. Germline loops: CDR1 MNHEY, CDR2 SMNVEV (reference sequence). The CDR3 nucleotides read TGTGCCAGCAGATCCGACAGGGGGCGCATGAACACTGAAGCTTTCTTT. Translating gives CASRSDRGRMNTEAFF.